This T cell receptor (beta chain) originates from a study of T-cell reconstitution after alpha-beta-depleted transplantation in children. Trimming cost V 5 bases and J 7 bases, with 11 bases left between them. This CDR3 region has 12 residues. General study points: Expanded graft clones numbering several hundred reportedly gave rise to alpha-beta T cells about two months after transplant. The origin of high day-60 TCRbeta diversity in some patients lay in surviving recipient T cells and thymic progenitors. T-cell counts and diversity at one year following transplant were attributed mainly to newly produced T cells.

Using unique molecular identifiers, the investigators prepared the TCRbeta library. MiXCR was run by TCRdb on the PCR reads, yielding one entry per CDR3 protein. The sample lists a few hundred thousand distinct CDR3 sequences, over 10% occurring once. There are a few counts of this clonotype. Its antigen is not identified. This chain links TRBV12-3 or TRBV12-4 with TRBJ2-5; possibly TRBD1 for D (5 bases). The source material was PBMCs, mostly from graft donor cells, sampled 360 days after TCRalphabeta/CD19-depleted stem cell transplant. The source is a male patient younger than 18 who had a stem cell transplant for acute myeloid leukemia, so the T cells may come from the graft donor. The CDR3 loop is CASSRQGGTQYF. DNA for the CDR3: TGTGCCAGCAGTCGGCAGGGCGGGACCCAGTACTTC.